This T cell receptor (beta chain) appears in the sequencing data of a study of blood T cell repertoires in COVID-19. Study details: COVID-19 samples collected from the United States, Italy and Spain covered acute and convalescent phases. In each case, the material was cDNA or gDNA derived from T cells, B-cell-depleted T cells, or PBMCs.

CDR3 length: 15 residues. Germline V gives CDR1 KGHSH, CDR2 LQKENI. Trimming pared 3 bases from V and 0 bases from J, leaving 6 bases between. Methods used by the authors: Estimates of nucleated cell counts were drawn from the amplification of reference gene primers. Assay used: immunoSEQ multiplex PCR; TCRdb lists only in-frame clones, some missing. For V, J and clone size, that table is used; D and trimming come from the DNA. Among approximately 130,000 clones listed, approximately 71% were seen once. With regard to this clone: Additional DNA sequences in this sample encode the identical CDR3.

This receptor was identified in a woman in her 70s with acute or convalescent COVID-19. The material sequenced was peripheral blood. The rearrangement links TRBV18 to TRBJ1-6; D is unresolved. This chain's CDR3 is CASSPVSSYNSPLHF. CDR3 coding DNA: TGTGCCAGCTCACCGGTGAGCTCCTATAATTCACCCCTCCACTTT.